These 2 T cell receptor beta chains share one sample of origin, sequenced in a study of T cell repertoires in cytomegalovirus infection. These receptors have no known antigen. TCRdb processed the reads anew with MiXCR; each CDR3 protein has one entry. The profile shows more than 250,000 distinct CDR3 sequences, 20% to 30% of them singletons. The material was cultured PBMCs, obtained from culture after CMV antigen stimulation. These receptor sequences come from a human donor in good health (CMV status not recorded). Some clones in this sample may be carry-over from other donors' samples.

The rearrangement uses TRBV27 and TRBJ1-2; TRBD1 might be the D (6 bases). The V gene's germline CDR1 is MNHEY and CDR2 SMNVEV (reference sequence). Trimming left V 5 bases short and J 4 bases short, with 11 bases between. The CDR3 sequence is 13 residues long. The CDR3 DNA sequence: TGTGCCAGCAGTCCACAGGGACGCTATGGCTACACCTTC. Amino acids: CASSPQGRYGYTF.

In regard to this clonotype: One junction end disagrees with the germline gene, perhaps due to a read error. The CDR3 DNA reads as TGTGCTAGCAGCTTAGTGGGTCGTTACAATGAGCAGTTCTTC. Translated, it gives CASSLVGRYNEQFF. The chain recombines TRBV7-7 with TRBJ2-1; D unresolved. This CDR3 is built from 14 residues. Germline CDR1 and CDR2: SSHAT and FNYEAQ (reference sequence).